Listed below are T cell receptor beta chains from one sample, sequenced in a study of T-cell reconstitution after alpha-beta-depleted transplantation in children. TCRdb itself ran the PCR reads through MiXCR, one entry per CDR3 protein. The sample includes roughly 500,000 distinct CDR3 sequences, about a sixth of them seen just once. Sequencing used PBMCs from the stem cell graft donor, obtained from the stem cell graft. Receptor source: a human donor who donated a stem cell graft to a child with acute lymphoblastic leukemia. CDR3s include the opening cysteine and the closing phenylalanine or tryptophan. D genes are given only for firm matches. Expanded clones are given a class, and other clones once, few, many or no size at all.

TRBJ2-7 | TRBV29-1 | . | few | CSVRVPLGYEQYF | TGCAGCGTTCGGGTCCCCCTAGGCTACGAGCAGTACTTC
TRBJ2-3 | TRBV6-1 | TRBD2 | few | CASGRWGLAVADTQYF | TGTGCCAGCGGGCGGTGGGGACTAGCGGTTGCAGATACGCAGTATTTT
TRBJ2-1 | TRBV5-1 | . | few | CASSFGDPYNEQFF | TGCGCCAGCAGCTTTGGGGATCCCTACAATGAGCAGTTCTTC
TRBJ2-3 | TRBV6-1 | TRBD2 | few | CASSESLAGGSDTQYF | TGTGCCAGCAGTGAATCGCTAGCGGGAGGTTCGGATACGCAGTATTTT
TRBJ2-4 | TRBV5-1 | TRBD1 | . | CASSPLTGNIQYF | TGCGCCAGCAGCCCCTTGACAGGGAACATTCAGTACTTC
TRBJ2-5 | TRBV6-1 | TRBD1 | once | CGTQGVGETQYF | TGTGGCACTCAGGGGGTTGGGGAGACCCAGTACTTC
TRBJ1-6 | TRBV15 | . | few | CATSRDLESPLHF | TGTGCCACCAGCAGAGATCTGGAATCACCCCTCCACTTT
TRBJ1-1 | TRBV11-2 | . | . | CASSLAIQVDTEAFF | TGTGCCAGCAGCTTAGCAATACAGGTGGACACTGAAGCTTTCTTT
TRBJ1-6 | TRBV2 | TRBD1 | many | CASSPGQGGSPLHF | TGTGCCAGCAGTCCAGGACAGGGAGGTTCACCCCTCCACTTT
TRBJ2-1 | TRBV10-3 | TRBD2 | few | CAISELKTSGISNEQFF | TGTGCCATCAGTGAGCTCAAGACTAGCGGGATCTCCAATGAGCAGTTCTTC
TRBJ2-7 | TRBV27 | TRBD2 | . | CASSLRLAGVYEQYF | TGTGCCAGCAGTTTACGACTAGCGGGAGTCTACGAGCAGTACTTC
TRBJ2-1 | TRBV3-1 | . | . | CASSPTATPGDEQFF | TGTGCCAGCAGCCCGACAGCTACACCGGGGGATGAGCAGTTCTTC